Sequencing of this TCR beta chain was carried out in a study of graft-versus-host responses after intestinal transplantation (dated by TCRdb to the early 2020s). About the investigation overall: The transplants that recipients received were multivisceral, liver-intestinal, or isolated intestinal. Every recipient was given anti-thymocyte globulin induction, followed by about three years of maintenance tacrolimus and steroids. Graft-versus-host and host-versus-graft alloreactive T cell clones were tracked in the graft, circulation and bone marrow after intestinal transplantation using bulk TCR-beta CDR3 sequencing. Alloreactive clones were identified by sequencing pre-transplant mixed lymphocyte reaction products and comparing these products with unstimulated pre-transplant donor and recipient T cells. Of the 20 to 25 intestinal transplant recipients enrolled in the cohort, one of whom was a retransplant, a few patients without pretransplant specimens were excluded. Donor T cell macrochimerism was defined as a peak of at least 4% donor T cells among recipient peripheral blood mononuclear cells. Samples from three later patients were sequenced in-house on an Illumina MiSeq with MiXCR processing rather than by the commercial service. Beyond this particular receptor, the publication reports: Patients with donor T cell macrochimerism had high GvH to HvG T cell clonal ratios in their allografts. GvH clones were found in recipient bone marrow, and some of the GvH clones appeared earlier in ileal mucosa or blood, which is consistent with an intestinal mucosal origin. The conclusions were limited by the relatively low number and heterogeneity of the intestinal transplant patients. Early after transplant, peak levels of circulating GvH clones were associated with declines in HvG clones.

Library preparation employed the immunoSEQ multiplex PCR assay. For most patients, high-throughput TCR-beta CDR3 sequencing of genomic DNA was performed by Adaptive Biotechnologies. The source study handled its data this way. Adaptive's ImmunoSEQ software was the source of the TCR sequencing data for 15 to 20 patients, while a few other patients were processed with MiXCR and VDJtools. Because the origin of CDR3 nucleotide sequences shared between donor and recipient could not be assigned, those sequences were removed. At least 2-fold expansion over unstimulated cells and a minimum CFSE-low frequency of 0.002% (template counts) or 0.001% (read counts) were required for clones to be classified as alloreactive. Clones detected in sequenced pre-transplant spleen, lymph node, or MLR CFSE-low populations of the donor or recipient were defined as mappable. Cumulative frequency of alloreactive clones was calculated as a percentage of all sequences weighted by copy number. TCRdb holds this immuneACCESS table with in-frame rearrangements only. Some clones are missing; in checked studies, unresolved V genes explain under half, and the rest has no known cause. V, J and clone size are taken as reported in that table, and D and trimming were inferred from the DNA itself. This sample has tens of thousands of clones in its table, and 89% of those were observed once. The ten largest clones take up about 1.6% of the sample.

Intraepithelial and lamina propria lymphocytes were isolated from graft specimens using dithiothreitol, EDTA incubations and collagenase D digestion. Bulk TCR-beta sequencing was performed on serial intestinal graft biopsy specimens collected as late as 600 days after transplant. V is pared back by 4 bases and J by 1 base, with 10 bases lying between the germline termini. From the germline V gene, CDR1 is SQVTM and CDR2 is ANQGSEA. The CDR3 has 13 amino acids, counting the end cysteine and phenylalanine. The retained sequence is limited to the CDR3, 39 bases, with the frame set at the first base. Turning to this clone: Its antigen specificity is not known. No much larger clone is present one base from it, and per-base qualities are unavailable.

This chain is built from TRBV29-1 and TRBJ1-1; TRBD1 is perhaps the D gene, given 6 matching bases. This receptor was taken from a human patient who received an intestinal transplant, so some T cells may come from the graft donor. Sequencing used ileum tissue, obtained less than 400 days after transplant. The DNA is TGCAGCGTTGGAGGACAGTGGAACACTGAAGCTTTCTTT. It specifies CSVGGQWNTEAFF.